The T cell receptor (beta chain) under discussion was sequenced for a study of breast tumors, draining lymph nodes, adjacent tissues. A remark on this clonotype: Its antigen is unidentified.

Notes on the study in general: Data only fit, rather than demonstrated, lymph node origin of most tumor T cells. Compared with lymph nodes, tumors were less diverse; compared with nontumor tissue, more.

Breast cancer patients provided tissue from their axillary draining lymph nodes. From the multiplex PCR reads, TCRdb called clonotypes with MiXCR, one entry per CDR3 protein. The data hold over 70,000 distinct CDR3 sequences, with approximately 30% observed a single time. The CDR3 spans 13 residues. V was cut by 2 bases and J by 8 bases, with 10 bases left in between. Germline loops: CDR1 MDHEN, CDR2 SYDVKM. The sequenced sample consisted of axillary lymph node tissue. This rearrangement joins TRBV28 to TRBJ2-1; TRBD1 might be the D (6 bases). The clonotype comes from a female donor with breast cancer. Some clones in this sample may be carry-over from other donors' samples. CDR3 region: CASSLARGYEQFF. DNA of the CDR3: TGTGCCAGCAGTTTAGCTAGGGGGTATGAGCAGTTCTTC. Supplemented by reference TRBV28 and TRBJ2-1, the full variable domain reads DVKVTQSSRYLVKRTGEKVFLECVQDMDHENMFWYRQDPGLGLRLIYFSYDVKMKEKGDIPEGYSVSREKKERFSLILESASTNQTSMYLCASSLARGYEQFFGPGTRLTVL.